What follows is one TCR beta chain and its context. Its matching antigen is unknown. A read error may account for a junction end that differs from germline. This CDR3 has 15 residues. In germline, CDR1 is SGHRS, CDR2 YFSETQ. The data are from a study of tumor-infiltrating lymphocytes in primary liver carcinoma. On the study more broadly: These patients were men and women whose ages were 30 to 69 years. Each of the samples returned roughly 3.65 to 7.5 million productive TCRbeta reads (a yield similar across tissue types). Study outcomes and limitations: With p = 0.039, the top-250-clone fraction in tumors significantly exceeded that in blood.

The researchers produced TCR beta cDNA from roughly 500 ng total RNA with a constant-region primer. Amplification in three nested multiplex PCR rounds with slightly modified ARM-PCR gave rise to TCR beta libraries. The opening two PCR rounds, around 11 cycles each, paired TRBV1-TRBV30 forward primers with a C-beta reverse primer. TCRdb itself ran the multiplex PCR reads through MiXCR, one entry per CDR3 protein. The table lists about 320,000 distinct CDR3 sequences, approximately 54% of them singletons. Germline DNA was extracted too, while blood RNA derived from unsorted whole blood. Chronic HBV infection, untreated so far, was present in the patients.

The J gene is TRBJ2-3, the V gene TRBV5-1; TRBD2 matches 9 bases. This clonotype was sampled from a woman in her 30s with primary liver carcinoma and hepatitis B virus infection. The specimen sequenced was peripheral blood. DNA of the CDR3: TGTGCCAGCAGCCCAGGACTAGCGACCACCGATACGCAGTATTTT. Amino acid sequence: CASSPGLATTDTQYF.